What follows is one T cell receptor (beta chain) and its context. The sample originates from a study of T cell changes during pregnancy in multiple sclerosis. This CDR3 contains 14 residues. CDR1 MNHEY and CDR2 SMNVEV come from the germline V gene (reference sequence). V shed 4 bases and J shed 0 bases, with 7 bases lying between them. Data came from immunoSEQ multiplex PCR; TCRdb stores just in-frame clones and leaves some out. The repertoire includes tens of thousands of clones, 95% to 97% of them detected once, and roughly 2.3% sits in the top ten. The rearrangement joins TRBV27 to TRBJ2-1; D uncertain. The receptor was derived from a female donor with multiple sclerosis, enrolled in a pregnancy study. This specimen consisted of CD8+ T cells from peripheral blood mononuclear cells, obtained after pregnancy. CDR3 region: CASSSRSSYNEQFF. The CDR3 region has the DNA TGTGCCAGCAGTTCTAGATCCTCCTACAATGAGCAGTTCTTC.